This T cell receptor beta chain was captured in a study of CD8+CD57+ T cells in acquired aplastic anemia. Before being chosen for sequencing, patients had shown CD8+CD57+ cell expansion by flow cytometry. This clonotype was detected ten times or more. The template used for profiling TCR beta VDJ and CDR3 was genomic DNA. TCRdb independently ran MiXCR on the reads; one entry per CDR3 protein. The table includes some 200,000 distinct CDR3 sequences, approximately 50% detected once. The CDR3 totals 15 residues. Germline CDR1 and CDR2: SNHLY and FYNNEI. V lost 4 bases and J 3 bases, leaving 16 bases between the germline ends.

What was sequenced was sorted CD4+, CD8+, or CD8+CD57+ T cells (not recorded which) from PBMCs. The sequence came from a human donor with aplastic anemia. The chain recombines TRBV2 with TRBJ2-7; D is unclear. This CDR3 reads CASSARISVLYEQYF. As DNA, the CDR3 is TGTGCCAGCAGTGCTCGTATTTCGGTACTCTACGAGCAGTACTTC.